A selection of T cell receptor beta chains follows, all from one sample in a study of T cells after posttransplantation cyclophosphamide. Here immunoSEQ multiplex PCR was the method, and the copy in TCRdb shows in-frame clones only, minus some. The sample counts roughly 12,000 clones, none seen once; the ten largest own over 20%. The sample was PBMCs, taken after allogeneic stem cell transplant with posttransplant cyclophosphamide. The receptors come from a female patient aged 40-50 years who received an allogeneic stem cell transplant from a related donor, was CMV-positive, and had acute GVHD only. Some T cells could come from the graft donor. The CDR3 runs from the conserved cysteine through the conserved F or W. A D gene is named only where the DNA matches it firmly. Clone size is shown for a subset of rows, as once, few, many or a class of expanded clone.

many,13,TRBV6-5,.,TRBJ1-2,TGTGCCAGCAGTTCCTCAGGGGTCTATGGCTACACCTTC,CASSSSGVYGYTF
many,15,TRBV6-1,.,TRBJ1-1,TGTGCCAGCAGTCCAAAGACAGCGTCGAACACTGAAGCTTTCTTT,CASSPKTASNTEAFF
many,15,TRBV4-1,TRBD1,TRBJ1-2,TGCGCCAGCAGCCAAACTACGACAGGGGGCTATGGCTACACCTTC,CASSQTTTGGYGYTF
few,15,TRBV19,.,TRBJ1-2,TGTGCCAGTAGCGTCCAGAGACAGGCGAACTATGGCTACACCTTC,CASSVQRQANYGYTF
many,14,TRBV29-1,TRBD2,TRBJ2-3,TGCAGCGTTGGGACTAGCGGGAGGGCAGATACGCAGTATTTT,CSVGTSGRADTQYF
many,13,TRBV6-6,.,TRBJ1-2,TGTGCCAGCCTGGACCAGGAGGCTCTTGGCTACACCTTC,CASLDQEALGYTF
many,17,TRBV7-9,TRBD1,TRBJ2-3,TGTGCCAGCAGTCCGACCTTTGACAGGGCGAGCACAGATACGCAGTATTTT,CASSPTFDRASTDTQYF
many,14,TRBV4-2,.,TRBJ1-1,TGTGCCAGCAGCCAAGGGGAGGGGGACACTGAAGCTTTCTTT,CASSQGEGDTEAFF
.,15,TRBV4-3,TRBD2,TRBJ2-5,TGCGCCAGCAGCCAAGACTGGCGGGAGGAGGAGACCCAGTACTTC,CASSQDWREEETQYF
.,18,TRBV5-1,.,TRBJ2-2,TGCGCCAGCCAGGATATGGCCTCCCCCGCTATTGACACCGGGGAGCTGTTTTTT,CASQDMASPAIDTGELFF
.,17,TRBV19,.,TRBJ1-3,TGTGCCAGTAGAATCGGAGGGGCTACCGCCTCTGGAAACACCATATATTTT,CASRIGGATASGNTIYF
many,15,TRBV7-2,.,TRBJ2-5,TGTGCCAGCAGCTTAGTTTTAGGCGGTGAAGAGACCCAGTACTTC,CASSLVLGGEETQYF
many,15,TRBV27,.,TRBJ2-7,TGTGCCAGCAGTTCGGTCCCGGGACTGCAATACGAGCAGTACTTC,CASSSVPGLQYEQYF
many,14,TRBV19,.,TRBJ1-1,TGTGCCAGTAGTATACTCGCGGGGAACACTGAAGCTTTCTTT,CASSILAGNTEAFF
many,14,TRBV7-2,.,TRBJ2-1,TGTGCCAGCAGCCGACCGGGGACCTACAATGAGCAGTTCTTC,CASSRPGTYNEQFF
many,12,TRBV6-5,.,TRBJ1-1,TGTGCCAGCACCTCAGGGCTTAGGGTAGCTTTCTTT,CASTSGLRVAFF
few,15,TRBV7-3,TRBD2,TRBJ2-1,TGTGCCAGCAGCTTAGGGCGGGAGGGCCGGAATGAGCAGTTCTTC,CASSLGREGRNEQFF
many,12,TRBV30,.,TRBJ1-3,TGTGCCTGGAGTGTACAAGGAAACACCATATATTTT,CAWSVQGNTIYF
many,14,TRBV5-1,.,TRBJ1-1,TGCGCCAGCAGCTTGGAATGGGCAGCCCAAGGAGCTTTCTTT,CASSLEWAAQGAFF
medium-sized,14,TRBV14,.,TRBJ2-3,TGTGCCAGCAGCCCTATGGGAGGTACAGATACGCAGTATTTT,CASSPMGGTDTQYF
many,14,TRBV19,TRBD1,TRBJ1-5,TGTGCCAGTAGTATAACAGGGGGCAATCAGCCCCAGCATTTT,CASSITGGNQPQHF
many,13,TRBV10-3,.,TRBJ1-2,TGTGCCATCAGCGGGGTAATGGGTTATGGCTACACCTTC,CAISGVMGYGYTF
.,14,TRBV25-1,TRBD1,TRBJ1-2,TGTGCCAGCAGTTACAACCCAGGGGGCGATGGCTACACCTTC,CASSYNPGGDGYTF
many,17,TRBV5-4,TRBD2,TRBJ2-5,TGTGCCAGCAGCTTGTATCTAGCGGGGACGGGTCCAAGAACCCAGTACTTC,CASSLYLAGTGPRTQYF
.,13,TRBV27,.,TRBJ2-7,TGTGCCAGCAGAAGACAGTACTCCTACGAGCAGTACTTC,CASRRQYSYEQYF
.,18,TRBV5-1,.,TRBJ2-6,TGCGCCAGCAGCGCCTTACAGGGTTCAGCCTCTGGGGCCAGCGTCCTGACTTTC,CASSALQGSASGASVLTF
many,14,TRBV5-1,.,TRBJ2-3,TGCGCCAGCAGCTTGGGGACAACGTCAGATACGCAGTATTTT,CASSLGTTSDTQYF
many,12,TRBV5-1,.,TRBJ2-1,TGCGCCAGCAGCTCGGGAGCTAATGAGCAGTTCTTC,CASSSGANEQFF
medium-sized,14,TRBV30,TRBD1,TRBJ2-6,TGTGCCTGGGACAGGGGATCTGGGGCCAACGTCCTGACTTTC,CAWDRGSGANVLTF
many,13,TRBV9,.,TRBJ1-1,TGTGCCAGCAGCGTAGAGGAGGACGCAGAAGCTTTCTTT,CASSVEEDAEAFF
many,15,TRBV27,.,TRBJ1-5,TGTGCCAGCAGTCGGCAGGCGGGCCGGGTTCAGCCCCAGCATTTT,CASSRQAGRVQPQHF
many,13,TRBV2,TRBD2,TRBJ2-1,TGTGCCAGCACCACTAGCGGGGCGGGGGAGCAGTTCTTC,CASTTSGAGEQFF
many,15,TRBV4-1,TRBD2,TRBJ2-3,TGCGCCAGCAGCCCCCGGGAGGGCCTCACAGATACGCAGTATTTT,CASSPREGLTDTQYF
many,14,TRBV11-2,TRBD2,TRBJ2-5,TGTGCCAGCACCGCCGGGACTATGAAAGAGACCCAGTACTTC,CASTAGTMKETQYF
many,15,TRBV6-6,TRBD2,TRBJ2-7,TGTGCCAGCAGTCTCTTAGCGGGGCTTAACTACGAGCAGTACTTC,CASSLLAGLNYEQYF
many,13,TRBV27,TRBD1,TRBJ1-2,TGTGCCAGCAGTTCCACAGGGGGTTTAGGCTACACCTTC,CASSSTGGLGYTF
many,15,TRBV19,.,TRBJ1-5,TGTGCCAGTAGTGGGGGACATTATAGCAATCAGCCCCAGCATTTT,CASSGGHYSNQPQHF
.,12,TRBV12-5,.,TRBJ2-7,TGTGCTAGTGGTTTGTTTTTCTACGAGCAGTACTTC,CASGLFFYEQYF
.,14,TRBV9,.,TRBJ1-1,TGTGCCAGCAGCGGAACAGGGTACGGCCCTGAAGCTTTCTTT,CASSGTGYGPEAFF
few,12,TRBV9,.,TRBJ2-3,TGTGCCAGCAGCGGGGGGGCAGATACGCAGTATTTT,CASSGGADTQYF
many,16,TRBV4-2,TRBD2,TRBJ2-1,TGTGCCAGCAGCCTCCAACCGGGACTAGCGTACAATGAGCAGTTCTTC,CASSLQPGLAYNEQFF
medium-sized,16,TRBV1,.,TRBJ2-3,TGCACCAGCAGCCCCCTCGGACTAGCGGGAGATGATACGCAGTATTTT,CTSSPLGLAGDDTQYF
many,12,TRBV29-1,.,TRBJ2-3,TGCAGCGTTGTTAGTGGCACAGATACGCAGTATTTT,CSVVSGTDTQYF
many,18,TRBV9,TRBD1,TRBJ1-1,TGTGCCAGCAGCGTAGTTCCTCAGGGACAGGGCTTCAACACTGAAGCTTTCTTT,CASSVVPQGQGFNTEAFF
many,16,TRBV2,TRBD1,TRBJ2-2,TGTGCCAGCAGTGAAGAATGGGGACAGGGGGTATGGGAGCTGTTTTTT,CASSEEWGQGVWELFF
many,11,TRBV6-1,.,TRBJ2-5,TGTGCCAGCAGCCTAGGAGAGACCCAGTACTTC,CASSLGETQYF
many,13,TRBV2,.,TRBJ1-1,TGTGCCAGCAGTGTAGACACGAACACTGAAGCTTTCTTT,CASSVDTNTEAFF
many,15,TRBV5-8,.,TRBJ1-4,TGTGCCAGCAGCTACCAGCAGGCAACTAATGAAAAACTGTTTTTT,CASSYQQATNEKLFF
many,14,TRBV7-7,TRBD2,TRBJ2-5,TGTGCCAGCAGCTCGGGACTAGCGGGAGAGACCCAGTACTTC,CASSSGLAGETQYF